The 14 T cell receptor beta chains below were found in one sample sequenced in a study of T cells after yellow fever vaccination. TCRdb re-called the 5' RACE reads with MiXCR, one entry per CDR3 protein. The table lists 450,000 to 550,000 distinct CDR3 sequences, about a fifth of them singletons. The sequenced sample was PBMCs, obtained 15 days after the yellow fever booster vaccination. The receptors here all came from a man aged 30 to 45 who received the YFV17D yellow fever vaccine.

A few counts support this clonotype. The chain combines TRBV12-3 or TRBV12-4 with TRBJ1-5; no definite D call. The ends were cut back, 2 bases at V and 6 bases at J, with 8 bases in the middle. This CDR3 has 13 amino acids. The CDR3 is CASSLREGQPQHF. The CDR3, as DNA: TGTGCCAGCAGTTTAAGGGAAGGTCAGCCCCAGCATTTT.

This clonotype was seen a few times. V is TRBV10-3 and J is TRBJ1-6, with TRBD1 matching 11 bases. The CDR3 is 15 residues long. With V trimmed by 5 bases and J by 6 bases, 3 bases remained unmatched. Germline V CDR1 and CDR2: ENHRY, SYGVKD. CDR3 nucleotide sequence: TGTGCCATCAGTCGAGGGACAGGGGGTAATTCACCCCTCCACTTT. Translated: CAISRGTGGNSPLHF.

This clonotype showed up many times. The rearrangement uses TRBV5-6 and TRBJ2-5; the D gene is possibly TRBD2 (5 bases). CDR3 length: 13 residues. Trimming left V 2 bases short and J 6 bases short, with 11 bases between. The germline gives CDR1 SGHDT, CDR2 YYEEEE. The CDR3, as DNA: TGTGCCAGCAGCTTTGGCGGGCAAAAGACCCAGTACTTC. Encoded protein: CASSFGGQKTQYF.

This clonotype was counted only a few times. The genes are TRBV7-2 and TRBJ2-5; 12 bases agree with TRBD2. This CDR3 has 16 amino acids. The germline CDR1 and CDR2 sequences are SGHTA and FQGNSA. V shed 0 bases, J shed 4 bases, and the junction held 3 bases outside the gene matches. The CDR3 protein is CASSLALGLAGETQYF. The CDR3 DNA is TGTGCCAGCAGCTTAGCGCTGGGACTAGCGGGAGAGACCCAGTACTTC.

The chain is built from TRBV27 and TRBJ2-1; 7 nucleotides agree with TRBD1. V was clipped by 1 base and J by 1 base; unmatched bases: 7. Germline V lookup: CDR1 MNHEY, CDR2 SMNVEV (reference sequence). The CDR3 has 17 residues. The DNA of the CDR3 is TGTGCCAGCAGTTTATATGTGACAGGGCGATCCTACAATGAGCAGTTCTTC. Its protein product is CASSLYVTGRSYNEQFF.

Only a few counts were recorded for this clonotype. The chain has TRBV18 and TRBJ2-7; possible D gene TRBD2, 5 bases. Trimming removed 2 bases at V and 0 bases at J, with 11 bases between. CDR3 length: 15 residues. CDR1 is KGHSH and CDR2 is LQKENI in the germline V gene. The chain's CDR3 is CASSPKRESSYEQYF. The CDR3 DNA is TGTGCCAGCTCACCAAAGAGGGAGAGCTCCTACGAGCAGTACTTC.

This clonotype was observed a handful of times. The chain carries TRBV4-3 and TRBJ2-7, with D perhaps matching TRBD2 (6 bases). This CDR3 is 12 amino acids long. Germline-derived CDR1 and CDR2 are LGHNA and YSLEER. Between the trimmed V and J ends, which lost 3 bases and 6 bases, there was a span of 9 bases. The CDR3, as DNA: TGCGCCAGCAGCCATACCGGGAGCGAGCAGTACTTC. Protein sequence: CASSHTGSEQYF.

This clonotype was counted a few times. V gene TRBV18 combines with J gene TRBJ1-3; 7 nucleotides align to TRBD1. The J segment lost 0 bases and the V segment lost 3 bases, leaving 8 bases of the junction unmatched. CDR1 is KGHSH and CDR2 is LQKENI in the germline V gene. The CDR3 totals 17 residues. Here the CDR3 reads CASSPGKGATSGNTIYF. The CDR3 DNA reads as TGTGCCAGCTCACCGGGGAAGGGGGCGACCTCTGGAAACACCATATATTTT.

This clonotype appeared a few times. V usage is TRBV20-1 and J usage is TRBJ2-1; 11 bases agree with TRBD2. Germline CDR1 DFQATT, CDR2 SNEGSKA (reference sequence). J gave up 12 bases and V 2 bases, and 3 bases lay outside the gene matches. The CDR3 has 12 residues. CDR3 coding DNA: TGCAGTGCTAGAAGGCTAGCGGGAGGGCAGTTCTTC. This encodes CSARRLAGGQFF.

The chain recombines TRBV6-1 with TRBJ2-3, with TRBD1 matching 7 bases. CDR3 length: 14 amino acids. Trimming removed 5 bases from V and 2 bases from J; junction bases left unmatched: 4. CDR1 and CDR2 (germline): MNHNS, SASEGT. Here the CDR3 reads CASSKGQNTDTQYF. CDR3 in DNA: TGTGCCAGCAGTAAGGGACAGAACACAGATACGCAGTATTTT.

The gene calls are TRBV6-1 and TRBJ2-1; D possibly corresponds to TRBD2 (7 bases). This CDR3 spans 18 amino acids. The germline V gene has CDR1 MNHNS and CDR2 SASEGT. V was clipped by 7 bases and J by 6 bases, with 28 bases between them. The CDR3 DNA reads as TGTGCCAGCAACCGGGGGGCAGGGTCGAGCGGGACGACCAATGAGCAGTTCTTC. Amino acids: CASNRGAGSSGTTNEQFF.

This clonotype was detected a few times. The chain is built from TRBV28 and TRBJ2-4; 8 bases are a match to TRBD1. Looked up from germline, CDR1 is MDHEN and CDR2 is SYDVKM. V shed 5 bases, J shed 8 bases, and the junction held 14 bases outside the gene matches. This CDR3 comprises 16 residues. The DNA for the CDR3 is TGTGCCAGCAGTAAATTTATTAACAGGGGGAAGGACATTCAGTACTTC. Protein: CASSKFINRGKDIQYF.

This clonotype was detected only a few times. The chain has TRBV6-5 and TRBJ2-5; unclear D gene. Germline CDR1 reads MNHEY; CDR2 reads SVGAGI. The length of the CDR3 is 13 residues. V lost 7 bases to trimming and J lost 5 bases, with 14 bases between them. For the CDR3, the DNA is TGTGCCAGCACTTGGGGAAACGGGGAGACCCAGTACTTC. It codes for CASTWGNGETQYF.

This rearrangement joins TRBV30 to TRBJ1-5; 7 bases agree with TRBD1. The V gene end was trimmed by 1 base and the J gene end by 4 bases; junction bases not matched to a gene: 1. Germline CDR1 reads GTSNPN; CDR2 reads SVGIG (reference sequence). There are 13 residues in the CDR3. Here the CDR3 DNA reads TGTGCCTGGAGTGGGGACAGAAATCAGCCCCAGCATTTT. Its protein product is CAWSGDRNQPQHF.